The clone carrying this T cell receptor (beta chain) came up a few times. The data stem from a study of cytomegalovirus exposure and HLA in healthy donors. Primers: 60 Vbeta forward and 13 Jbeta reverse. Libraries were prepared by immunoSEQ multiplex PCR; TCRdb keeps only in-frame clonotypes and omits some of them. Among some 150,000 clones listed, more than 65% were seen once. The sample taken for sequencing was PBMCs. The source is a woman between 25 and 40 years old in good health and CMV-seronegative.

DNA for the CDR3: TGTGCCAGCAGTTGGGACAGTCTTCGCACCGGGGAGCTGTTTTTT. Protein product: CASSWDSLRTGELFF. The chain carries TRBV6-1 and TRBJ2-2; 7 nucleotides line up with TRBD1. This CDR3 is built from 15 residues. CDR1 is MNHNS, CDR2 SASEGT, per germline. Trimming cost V 5 bases and J 4 bases; bases outside gene matches: 7.